The source of this T cell receptor (beta chain) is a study of T cell repertoires in cytomegalovirus infection. One entry per CDR3 protein results from TCRdb running MiXCR on the reads. Here the sample spans roughly 920,000 distinct CDR3 sequences, about a third being singletons. The V gene end was trimmed by 3 bases and the J gene end by 4 bases; junction bases not matched to a gene: 7. This CDR3 contains 16 residues. Germline V gene data show CDR1 as MGHRA and CDR2 as YSYEKL. Notes on this clonotype: Its antigen is not known.

Sequences were derived from cultured CD8+ T cells from PBMCs, sampled from culture after CMV antigen stimulation. The J gene is TRBJ2-5, the V gene TRBV4-1, with 11 bases lining up with TRBD2. The sequence was collected from a human donor in good health (CMV status not recorded). Some clones in this sample may be carry-over from other donors' samples. CDR3 DNA: TGCGCCAGCAGCCATTCCTTAGCGGGGGGGCGAGAGACCCAGTACTTC. Its protein is CASSHSLAGGRETQYF.